A selection of T cell receptor beta chains follows, all from one sample in a study of identical twins. TCRdb ran MiXCR on the 5' RACE reads and lists one entry per CDR3 protein. The sample lists fewer than 550,000 distinct CDR3 sequences; 13% to 15% were seen once. These data also featured in a second study, about yellow fever vaccine responses in identical twins.

Sequencing was carried out using CD4+ T cells sorted from blood. All receptors come from a woman aged 18 to 35 in good health. Both conserved end residues are part of each CDR3. D genes are given only for firm matches. A clone size is listed for some rows: how often the clone was seen (once, few, many), or a class if it is expanded.

J gene | D gene | clone size | V gene | CDR3 protein | CDR3 DNA
TRBJ2-3 | - | - | TRBV3-1 | CASSPASGSDTQYF | TGTGCCAGCAGCCCCGCGAGCGGATCAGATACGCAGTATTTT
TRBJ1-3 | - | many | TRBV25-1 | CASSEFWVGSGNTIYF | TGTGCCAGCAGTGAATTCTGGGTCGGCTCTGGAAACACCATATATTTT
TRBJ1-6 | - | - | TRBV5-1 | CASSLADRNNSPLHF | TGCGCCAGCAGCTTGGCGGACAGAAATAATTCACCCCTCCACTTT
TRBJ1-2 | - | - | TRBV5-6 | CASSENLGGYTF | TGTGCCAGCAGCGAAAACTTGGGTGGCTACACCTTC
TRBJ1-2 | - | - | TRBV6-6 | CASRLNYGYTF | TGTGCCAGCCGCCTGAACTATGGCTACACCTTC
TRBJ2-3 | - | - | TRBV3-1 | CASSQLSASTDTQYF | TGTGCCAGCAGCCAATTATCAGCGAGCACAGATACGCAGTATTTT
TRBJ2-1 | TRBD2 | - | TRBV29-1 | CSVTSTSGVYNEQFF | TGCAGCGTCACCTCAACTAGCGGGGTATACAATGAGCAGTTCTTC
TRBJ1-6 | - | - | TRBV5-5 | CASSLDGRPESPLHF | TGTGCCAGCAGCTTGGACGGCAGGCCCGAGTCACCCCTCCACTTT
TRBJ2-1 | TRBD2 | - | TRBV28 | CASKTSGHYNEQFF | TGTGCCAGCAAGACTAGCGGGCACTACAATGAGCAGTTCTTC
TRBJ2-3 | TRBD2 | few | TRBV4-1 | CASSLNGGGTTDTQYF | TGCGCCAGCAGCCTCAATGGCGGGGGGACCACAGATACGCAGTATTTT
TRBJ2-1 | TRBD1 | - | TRBV7-2 | CASSLALVDREVHEQFF | TGTGCCAGCAGCTTAGCGCTAGTGGACAGGGAGGTCCATGAGCAGTTCTTC
TRBJ2-2 | - | few | TRBV20-1 | CSAGGGVGTGELFF | TGCAGTGCCGGGGGCGGGGTGGGCACCGGGGAGCTGTTTTTT
TRBJ2-7 | TRBD2 | - | TRBV6-5 | CASSNPGLAGSYEQYF | TGTGCCAGCAGTAACCCGGGACTAGCGGGTTCCTACGAGCAGTACTTC
TRBJ2-1 | - | few | TRBV4-2 | CASSHPAGSNEQFF | TGTGCCAGCAGCCACCCGGCGGGGAGCAATGAGCAGTTCTTC
TRBJ2-3 | - | few | TRBV5-1 | CASSLAAPRAADTQYF | TGCGCCAGCAGCTTGGCCGCCCCGCGGGCGGCAGATACGCAGTATTTT
TRBJ2-5 | - | - | TRBV3-1 | CACTQVAGASRGSHQETQYF | TGTGCCTGCACCCAAGTTGCGGGGGCGTCGCGGGGATCCCACCAAGAGACCCAGTACTTC
TRBJ1-2 | TRBD1 | few | TRBV20-1 | CSAKEQGTNYGYTF | TGCAGTGCTAAAGAACAGGGGACCAACTATGGCTACACCTTC
TRBJ1-4 | - | many | TRBV7-9 | CASSLDQSNEKLFF | TGTGCCAGCAGCTTAGATCAAAGTAATGAAAAACTGTTTTTT
TRBJ2-3 | - | - | TRBV7-3 | CASSLTFSTDTQYF | TGTGCCAGCAGCTTAACGTTTAGCACAGATACGCAGTATTTT
TRBJ2-3 | - | few | TRBV5-1 | CASSFVQGVTDTQYF | TGCGCCAGCAGCTTTGTACAAGGGGTGACAGATACGCAGTATTTT
TRBJ1-4 | - | few | TRBV10-2 | CATKTPGGEKLFF | TGCGCCACCAAGACCCCAGGAGGGGAAAAACTGTTTTTT
TRBJ2-3 | - | - | TRBV5-1 | CATKGRSSTDTQYF | TGCGCCACCAAGGGGCGGTCTAGCACAGATACGCAGTATTTT
TRBJ1-6 | - | few | TRBV5-5 | CASSLPTSIALHF | TGTGCCAGCAGCTTGCCCACCTCAATAGCGCTCCACTTT